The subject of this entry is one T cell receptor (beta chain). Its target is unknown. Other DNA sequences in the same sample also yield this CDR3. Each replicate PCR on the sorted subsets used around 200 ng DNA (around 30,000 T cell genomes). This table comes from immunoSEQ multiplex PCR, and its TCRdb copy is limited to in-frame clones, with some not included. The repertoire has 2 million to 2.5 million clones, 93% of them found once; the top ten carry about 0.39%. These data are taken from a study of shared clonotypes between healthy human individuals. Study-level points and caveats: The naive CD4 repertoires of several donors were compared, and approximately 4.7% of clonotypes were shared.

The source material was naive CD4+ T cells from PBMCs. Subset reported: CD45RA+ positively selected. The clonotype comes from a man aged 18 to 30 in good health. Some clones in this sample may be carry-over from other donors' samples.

CDR3 region: CASSPRTGAYEQYF. The CDR3 DNA is TGTGCCAGCAGTCCGCGGACAGGGGCCTACGAGCAGTACTTC. The chain couples TRBV27 to TRBJ2-7; 9 bases align to TRBD1. V shed 5 bases, J shed 2 bases, and the junction held 4 bases outside the gene matches. Per the germline V gene, CDR1 is MNHEY and CDR2 is SMNVEV (reference sequence). CDR3 length: 14 amino acids.